This T cell receptor (beta chain) was captured in a study of long-term antiretroviral therapy in people with HIV. Study-wide findings and caveats: Blood collection from about 2003 to 2018 possibly occurred under older ART regimens.

Comments on this clone: Its antigen is not identified.

This CDR3 is built from 13 residues. CDR1 is LNHDA, CDR2 SQIVND, per germline (reference sequence). The J segment lost 9 bases and the V segment lost 5 bases, leaving 6 bases of the junction unmatched. Researchers ran immunoSEQ v3.0 at survey level. The table came from immunoSEQ multiplex PCR; TCRdb's copy has only in-frame clones and leaves some out. The sample includes 25,000 to 35,000 clones, roughly nine tenths of them seen just once. V gene TRBV19 combines with J gene TRBJ2-1, with 8 bases identical to TRBD1. The clonotype was recovered from a man aged 45-65 years with HIV. The specimen comprised unsorted PBMCs, sampled 2 years after starting antiretroviral therapy. CDR3 nucleotide sequence: TGTGCCAGTAGTCCGGACAGGGCGGGTGAGCAGTTCTTC. Amino acids: CASSPDRAGEQFF. The complete variable domain, with remaining parts taken from reference TRBV19 and TRBJ2-1, reads DGGITQSPKYLFRKEGQNVTLSCEQNLNHDAMYWYRQDPGQGLRLIYYSQIVNDFQKGDIAEGYSVSREKKESFPLTVTSAQKNPTAFYLCASSPDRAGEQFFGPGTRLTVL.